Below, 21 T cell receptor beta chains from the same sample are listed, as sequenced in a study of blood T cell repertoires in COVID-19. Produced via immunoSEQ multiplex PCR; TCRdb's table is partial and in-frame only. The data show a few hundred thousand clones, roughly nine tenths seen once. The sequenced material came from PBMCs or T cells enriched from blood (not recorded which). The receptors shown here come from a man aged 25-45 years who had recovered from COVID-19.

V is TRBV10-1 and J is TRBJ2-7; D gene uncertain. Trimming cost V 2 bases and J 5 bases, with 7 bases left between them. The germline gives CDR1 WNHNN, CDR2 SYGVQD (reference sequence). CDR3 length equals 12 residues. The CDR3 loop is CASSETLNEQYF. The CDR3 nucleotides are TGCGCCAGCAGTGAGACTCTTAACGAGCAGTACTTC.

The chain has TRBV28 and TRBJ2-3; TRBD2 is a possible D gene (6 bases). Trimming left V 2 bases short and J 0 bases short, with 12 bases between. The germline V gene encodes CDR1 MDHEN and CDR2 SYDVKM. CDR3 length: 16 amino acids. The CDR3 nucleotides are TGTGCCAGCAGTTTAATTCTCGGGGGAAGCACAGATACGCAGTATTTT. This encodes CASSLILGGSTDTQYF.

The chain recombines TRBV12-5 with TRBJ2-6, with 7 bases matching TRBD1. The CDR3 extends over 16 amino acids. J lost 0 bases, V lost 5 bases, and 4 bases had no gene match. Germline CDR1 and CDR2: LGHNT and FRNRAP. CDR3 in DNA: TGTGCTAGTGGTACAGGGGTCAGCTCTGGGGCCAACGTCCTGACTTTC. It yields the protein CASGTGVSSGANVLTF.

V gene TRBV5-1 combines with J gene TRBJ2-1; possibly TRBD1 for D (6 bases). V lost 5 bases and J lost 12, with 21 bases in between. CDR3 length equals 14 residues. CDR1 is SGHRS and CDR2 is YFSETQ in the germline V gene. The CDR3 nucleotides are TGCGCCAGCAGAGGGGGTTTCGACAGAACAAGGCAGTTCTTC. Its protein is CASRGGFDRTRQFF.

Turning to this clone: Other DNA sequences from this sample encode an identical CDR3 as well. The V and J genes are TRBV5-4 and TRBJ1-1, with no clear D. The CDR3 is 14 amino acids. The germline V gene has CDR1 SGHNT and CDR2 YYREEE (reference sequence). The V end was cut by 2 bases, the J end by 0 bases, with 8 bases between. The CDR3 DNA reads TGTGCCAGCAGCTTTGCCGGGGTGAACACTGAAGCTTTCTTT. Protein sequence: CASSFAGVNTEAFF.

The chain links TRBV7-6 to TRBJ1-5; D is unresolved. The CDR3 length is 15 residues. V was trimmed by 5 bases and J by 0 bases, leaving 11 bases between them. CDR1 and CDR2 from the germline V gene are SGHVS and FNYEAQ. CDR3 DNA: TGTGCCAGCAGCAAAGGAGGATTTAGCAATCAGCCCCAGCATTTT. Encoded protein: CASSKGGFSNQPQHF.

This chain links TRBV28 with TRBJ1-1; D unclear. Trimming stripped 8 bases from V and 4 bases from J, with 8 bases between. Germline lookup yields CDR1 MDHEN and CDR2 SYDVKM. The CDR3 totals 11 residues. DNA of the CDR3: TGTGCCAGCGGTTACATCACTGAAGCTTTCTTT. This translates into CASGYITEAFF.

This sequence joins TRBV2 and TRBJ2-1, with D perhaps matching TRBD1 (5 bases). The CDR3 spans 13 residues. V was trimmed by 4 bases and J by 6 bases, leaving 10 bases between them. Germline CDR1 reads SNHLY; CDR2 reads FYNNEI. CDR3 region: CASSGAGRNEQFF. The CDR3 nucleotides read TGTGCCAGCAGTGGGGCAGGGCGCAATGAGCAGTTCTTC.

The chain links TRBV3-1 (or the pseudogene TRBV3-2) to TRBJ1-1; 7 nucleotides match TRBD1. The V segment lost 4 bases and the J segment 5 bases; nucleotides outside the gene matches: 4. Germline CDR1 and CDR2: LGHDT and YNNKEL (reference sequence). The CDR3 contains 13 residues. For the CDR3, the DNA is TGTGCCAGCAGCCGACAGGGATGGACTGAAGCTTTCTTT. Protein sequence: CASSRQGWTEAFF.

The chain uses TRBV19 and TRBJ2-5; possibly TRBD1 for D (6 bases). The CDR3 covers 13 residues. Per the germline V gene, CDR1 is LNHDA and CDR2 is SQIVND (reference sequence). Deletions cut 6 bases from V and 2 bases from J, with 10 bases between. The CDR3 DNA reads as TGTGCCAGTAGGGACAGTCCACAAGAGACCCAGTACTTC. This gives the protein CASRDSPQETQYF. Complete variable domain (other parts from reference TRBV19 and TRBJ2-5): DGGITQSPKYLFRKEGQNVTLSCEQNLNHDAMYWYRQDPGQGLRLIYYSQIVNDFQKGDIAEGYSVSREKKESFPLTVTSAQKNPTAFYLCASRDSPQETQYFGPGTRLLVL.

The gene calls are TRBV7-9 and TRBJ2-7; perhaps TRBD1 as D (7 bases). V dropped 9 bases and J dropped 4 bases, with 16 bases sitting between them. CDR1 and CDR2 from the germline V gene are SEHNR and FQNEAQ (reference sequence). CDR3 length equals 13 residues. The CDR3 region is CASQGEDAYEQYF. CDR3 in DNA: TGTGCCAGTCAGGGGGAGGACGCGTACGAGCAGTACTTC.

CDR3 loop: CASSVAPGTSGQGELFF. The CDR3 nucleotides read TGTGCCAGCAGCGTAGCCCCCGGGACTAGCGGGCAAGGGGAGCTGTTTTTT. V usage is TRBV9 and J usage is TRBJ2-2; TRBD2 matches at 12 bases. The CDR3 is 17 amino acids. The V gene end was trimmed by 0 bases and the J gene end by 8 bases; junction bases not matched to a gene: 8. Germline CDR1 reads SGDLS; CDR2 reads YYNGEE.

The chain couples TRBV12-3 or TRBV12-4 to TRBJ1-3; D is possibly TRBD1 (5 bases). Trimming left V 7 bases short and J 2 bases short, with 9 bases between. CDR3 length equals 13 residues. CDR3 DNA sequence: TGTGCCAGCACCCAGACAGCTGGAAACACCATATATTTT. Protein product: CASTQTAGNTIYF.

The rearrangement joins TRBV10-3 to TRBJ2-7; D gene uncertain. Trimming removed 0 bases at V and 2 bases at J, with 14 bases between. The CDR3 spans 16 residues. The germline CDR1 and CDR2 sequences are ENHRY and SYGVKD. The CDR3 DNA reads as TGTGCCATCAGTGAGTCGGTTGGCGGAACGACCTACGAGCAGTACTTC. Encoded protein: CAISESVGGTTYEQYF.

This chain links TRBV14 with TRBJ1-1, with D perhaps TRBD1 (5 bases). The CDR3 extends over 15 amino acids. Germline V gene data show CDR1 as SGHDN and CDR2 as FVKESK. V was clipped by 4 bases and J by 3 bases, with 15 bases between them. The CDR3 nucleotides are TGTGCCAGCAGCCCTGGACCAGGGAGGGACACTGAAGCTTTCTTT. Its protein product is CASSPGPGRDTEAFF.

V usage is TRBV5-1 and J usage is TRBJ1-4, with D perhaps TRBD1 (5 bases). V was pared by 4 bases and J by 4 bases, with 14 bases between. Germline CDR1 is SGHRS and CDR2 is YFSETQ. CDR3 length: 15 amino acids. In nucleotides, the CDR3 is TGCGCCAGCAGCCGCGGGACGGGAGGTAATGAAAAACTGTTTTTT. Its translation is CASSRGTGGNEKLFF. Full variable domain (missing parts from reference TRBV5-1 and TRBJ1-4): KAGVTQTPRYLIKTRGQQVTLSCSPISGHRSVSWYQQTPGQGLQFLFEYFSETQRNKGNFPGRFSGRQFSNSRSEMNVSTLELGDSALYLCASSRGTGGNEKLFFGSGTQLSVL.

This clone was seen just once. The V and J genes are TRBV3-1 (or the pseudogene TRBV3-2) and TRBJ2-4; 7 bases match TRBD2. Germline V CDR1 and CDR2: LGHDT, YNNKEL (reference sequence). Trimming cost V 4 bases and J 7 bases; bases outside gene matches: 4. The CDR3 runs 13 residues. The CDR3 sequence: CASSPGGSNIQYF. The CDR3 DNA is TGTGCCAGCAGCCCGGGGGGAAGCAACATTCAGTACTTC.

CDR3 sequence reads: CASSLADSSYNEQFF. The CDR3 DNA sequence: TGCGCCAGCAGCTTAGCGGATAGCTCCTACAATGAGCAGTTCTTC. The rearrangement joins TRBV5-1 to TRBJ2-1, with D perhaps matching TRBD2 (5 bases). Trimming took off 2 bases at V and 0 bases at J, with 9 bases between the two ends. This CDR3 has 15 amino acids. Germline CDR1 and CDR2: SGHRS and YFSETQ.

The chain combines TRBV6-5 with TRBJ1-6; D unresolved. Between the trimmed V and J ends, which lost 8 bases and 0 bases, there was a span of 8 bases. The CDR3 is 14 residues long. Germline CDR1 is MNHEY and CDR2 is SVGAGI. CDR3 region: CASGLNSYNSPLHF. For the CDR3, the DNA is TGTGCCAGCGGGCTGAACTCCTATAATTCACCCCTCCACTTT.

V usage is TRBV3-1 (or the pseudogene TRBV3-2) and J usage is TRBJ2-7, with TRBD1 as a possible D gene (5 bases). The CDR3 covers 14 residues. V lost 1 base and J lost 6, with 13 bases in between. CDR1 and CDR2 (germline): LGHDT, YNNKEL (reference sequence). CDR3 sequence reads: CASSQAAGPVEQYF. The CDR3 DNA reads as TGTGCCAGCAGCCAAGCGGCAGGGCCGGTCGAGCAGTACTTC.

J is TRBJ2-1 and V is TRBV19, with 8 bases aligning to TRBD2. V shed 4 bases, J shed 7 bases, and the junction held 6 bases outside the gene matches. Per germline, CDR1 LNHDA and CDR2 SQIVND (reference sequence). The CDR3 has 14 amino acids. The CDR3 DNA is TGTGCCAGTAGTAGGCTAGCGGGTGGTAATGAGCAGTTCTTC. Protein sequence: CASSRLAGGNEQFF.